This T cell receptor beta chain was captured in a study of persistence of HIV-infected CD4 T cells. Whole-study results and caveats: TCRbeta richness was lower in CMV- and Gag-responding cells than in anti-CD3/anti-CD28-responding cells.

About this clone itself: Its specificity is unknown.

The libraries were made with immunoSEQ version 4 in survey mode. The repertoire was sequenced with immunoSEQ multiplex PCR; TCRdb's copy has only in-frame clones and lacks some. The table lists roughly 41,000 clones, roughly 87% of them singletons. Cells were stimulated nonspecifically with anti-CD3/anti-CD28 magnetic beads. Sorting selected CD4+ T cells upregulating both CD40 ligand and CD69. The CDR3 runs to 16 residues. V lost 1 base to trimming and J lost 0 bases, with 10 bases between them. Looked up from germline, CDR1 is SGHTA and CDR2 is FQGNSA. V gene TRBV7-2 combines with J gene TRBJ1-3; no clear D. The specimen was CD4+ T cells sorted from PBMCs after roughly 18-hour stimulation, collected from a patient who received antiretroviral therapy. This TCR derives from an adult man with HIV who was CMV-seropositive. The CDR3 here is CASSLVRSISGNTIYF. The CDR3 nucleotides are TGTGCCAGCAGCTTAGTTAGGAGTATCTCTGGAAACACCATATATTTT.